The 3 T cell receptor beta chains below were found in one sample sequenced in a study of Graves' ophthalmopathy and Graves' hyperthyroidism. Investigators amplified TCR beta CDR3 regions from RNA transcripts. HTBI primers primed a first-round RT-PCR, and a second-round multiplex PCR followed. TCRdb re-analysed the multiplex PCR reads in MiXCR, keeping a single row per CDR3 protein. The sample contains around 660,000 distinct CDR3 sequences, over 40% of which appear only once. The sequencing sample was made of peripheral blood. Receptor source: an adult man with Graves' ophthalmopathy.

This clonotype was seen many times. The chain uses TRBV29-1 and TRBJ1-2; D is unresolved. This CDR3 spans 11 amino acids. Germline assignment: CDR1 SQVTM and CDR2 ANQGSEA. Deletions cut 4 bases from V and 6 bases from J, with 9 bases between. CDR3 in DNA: TGCAGCGTTGTCAGGACGGATGGCTACACCTTC. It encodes CSVVRTDGYTF.

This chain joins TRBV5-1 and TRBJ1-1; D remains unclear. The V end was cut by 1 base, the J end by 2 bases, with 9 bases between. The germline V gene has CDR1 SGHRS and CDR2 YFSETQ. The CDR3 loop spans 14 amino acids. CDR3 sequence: CASSLQSTNTEAFF. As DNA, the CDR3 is TGCGCCAGCAGCTTGCAATCGACTAACACTGAAGCTTTCTTT.

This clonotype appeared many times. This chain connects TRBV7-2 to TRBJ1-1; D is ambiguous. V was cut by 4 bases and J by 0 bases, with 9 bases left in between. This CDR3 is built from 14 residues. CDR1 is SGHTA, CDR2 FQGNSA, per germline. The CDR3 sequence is CASSYPTVNTEAFF. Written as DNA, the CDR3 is TGTGCCAGCAGCTATCCGACGGTGAACACTGAAGCTTTCTTT.